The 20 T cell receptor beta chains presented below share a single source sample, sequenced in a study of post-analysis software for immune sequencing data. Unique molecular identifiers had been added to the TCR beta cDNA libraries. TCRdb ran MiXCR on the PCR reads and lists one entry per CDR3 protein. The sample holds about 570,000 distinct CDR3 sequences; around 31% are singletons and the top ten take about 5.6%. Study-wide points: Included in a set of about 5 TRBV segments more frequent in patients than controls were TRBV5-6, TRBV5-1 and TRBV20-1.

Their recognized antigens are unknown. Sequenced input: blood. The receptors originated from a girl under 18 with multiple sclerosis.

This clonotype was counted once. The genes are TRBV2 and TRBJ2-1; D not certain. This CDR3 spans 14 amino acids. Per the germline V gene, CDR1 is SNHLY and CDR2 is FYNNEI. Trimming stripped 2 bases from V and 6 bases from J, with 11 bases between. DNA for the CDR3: TGTGCCAGCAGTGAATTTACCACTTTCAATGAGCAGTTCTTC. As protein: CASSEFTTFNEQFF.

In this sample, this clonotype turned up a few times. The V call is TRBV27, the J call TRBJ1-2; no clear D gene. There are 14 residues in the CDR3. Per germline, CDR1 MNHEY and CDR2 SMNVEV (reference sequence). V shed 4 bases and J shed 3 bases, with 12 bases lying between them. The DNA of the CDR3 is TGTGCCAGCAGTTCCTCCCCGTGGGACTATGGCTACACCTTC. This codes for CASSSSPWDYGYTF.

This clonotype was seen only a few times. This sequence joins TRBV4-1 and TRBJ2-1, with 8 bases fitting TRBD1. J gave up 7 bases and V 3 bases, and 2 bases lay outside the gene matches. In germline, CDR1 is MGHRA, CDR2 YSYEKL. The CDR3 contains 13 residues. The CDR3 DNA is TGCGCCAGCAGCCATAGGACAGGGAATGAGCAGTTCTTC. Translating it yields CASSHRTGNEQFF.

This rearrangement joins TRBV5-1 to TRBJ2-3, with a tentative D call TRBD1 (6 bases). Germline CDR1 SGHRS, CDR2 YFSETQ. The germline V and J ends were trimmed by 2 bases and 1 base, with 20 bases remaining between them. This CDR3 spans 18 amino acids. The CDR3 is CASSFGWQTRTGTDTQYF. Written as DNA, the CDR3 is TGCGCCAGCAGCTTCGGATGGCAAACTCGGACAGGCACAGATACGCAGTATTTT.

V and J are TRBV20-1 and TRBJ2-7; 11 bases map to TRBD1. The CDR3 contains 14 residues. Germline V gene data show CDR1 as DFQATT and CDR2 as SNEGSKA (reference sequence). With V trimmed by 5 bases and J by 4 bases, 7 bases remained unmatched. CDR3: CSAEGQGAKYEQYF. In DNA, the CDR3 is TGCAGTGCTGAAGGACAGGGGGCTAAGTACGAGCAGTACTTC.

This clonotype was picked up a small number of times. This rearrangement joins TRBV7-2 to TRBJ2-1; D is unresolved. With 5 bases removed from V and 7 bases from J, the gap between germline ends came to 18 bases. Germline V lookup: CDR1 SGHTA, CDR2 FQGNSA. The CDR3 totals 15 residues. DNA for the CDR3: TGTGCCAGCAGCCCCTCTTATGGGGTCGGTAATGAGCAGTTCTTC. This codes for CASSPSYGVGNEQFF. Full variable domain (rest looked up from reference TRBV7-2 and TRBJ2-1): GAGVSQSPSNKVTEKGKDVELRCDPISGHTALYWYRQSLGQGLEFLIYFQGNSAPDKSGLPSDRFSAERTGGSVSTLTIQRTQQEDSAVYLCASSPSYGVGNEQFFGPGTRLTVL.

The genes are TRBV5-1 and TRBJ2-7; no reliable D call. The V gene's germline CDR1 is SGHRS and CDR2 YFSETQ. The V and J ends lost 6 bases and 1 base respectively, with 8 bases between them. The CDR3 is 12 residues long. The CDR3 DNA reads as TGCGCCAGCAAAGTAGATTCCTACGAGCAGTACTTC. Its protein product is CASKVDSYEQYF. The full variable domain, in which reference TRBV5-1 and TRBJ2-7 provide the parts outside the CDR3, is KAGVTQTPRYLIKTRGQQVTLSCSPISGHRSVSWYQQTPGQGLQFLFEYFSETQRNKGNFPGRFSGRQFSNSRSEMNVSTLELGDSALYLCASKVDSYEQYFGPGTRLTVT.

The CDR3 region is CASSLIMGGALGAEQFF. CDR3 bases: TGTGCCAGCAGTTTAATCATGGGGGGCGCACTTGGCGCTGAGCAGTTCTTC. The genes are TRBV12-3 or TRBV12-4 and TRBJ2-1; D may be TRBD1 or TRBD2 (6 bases each). V was pared by 2 bases and J by 9 bases, with 23 bases between. The CDR3 is made up of 17 amino acids.

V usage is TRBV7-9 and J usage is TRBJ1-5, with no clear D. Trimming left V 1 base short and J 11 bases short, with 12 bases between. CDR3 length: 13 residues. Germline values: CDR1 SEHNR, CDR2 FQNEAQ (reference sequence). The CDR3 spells CASSLGAEEAQHF. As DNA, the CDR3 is TGTGCCAGCAGCTTAGGTGCGGAGGAGGCCCAGCATTTT.

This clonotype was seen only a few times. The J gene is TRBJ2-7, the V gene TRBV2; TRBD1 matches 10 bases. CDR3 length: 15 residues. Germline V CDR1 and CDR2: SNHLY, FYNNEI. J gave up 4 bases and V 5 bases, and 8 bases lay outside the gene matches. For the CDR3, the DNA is TGTGCCAGCAGTCGTACCGGGACAGGGGAATACGAGCAGTACTTC. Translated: CASSRTGTGEYEQYF.

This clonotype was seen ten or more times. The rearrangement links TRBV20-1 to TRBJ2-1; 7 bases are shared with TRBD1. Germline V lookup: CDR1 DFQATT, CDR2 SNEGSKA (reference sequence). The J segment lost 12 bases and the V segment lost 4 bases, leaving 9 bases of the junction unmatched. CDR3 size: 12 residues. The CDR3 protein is CSATAGGSWQFF. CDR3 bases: TGCAGTGCTACCGCAGGGGGAAGTTGGCAGTTCTTC.

The CDR3 reads CASSLAVGQSEAFF. The CDR3 DNA reads TGTGCCAGCAGCTTAGCGGTGGGGCAATCTGAAGCTTTCTTT. J is TRBJ1-1 and V is TRBV7-2; D perhaps matches TRBD1 (5 bases). V lost 0 bases, J lost 6 bases, and 11 bases lay in between. The germline gives CDR1 SGHTA, CDR2 FQGNSA. This CDR3 region has 14 residues.

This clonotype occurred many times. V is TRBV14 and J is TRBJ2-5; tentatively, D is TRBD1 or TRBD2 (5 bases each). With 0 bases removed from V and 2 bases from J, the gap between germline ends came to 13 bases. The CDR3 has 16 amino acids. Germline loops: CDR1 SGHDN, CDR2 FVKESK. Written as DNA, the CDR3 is TGTGCCAGCAGCCAAGACGGCGTTGGGGGACAAGAGACCCAGTACTTC. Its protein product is CASSQDGVGGQETQYF.

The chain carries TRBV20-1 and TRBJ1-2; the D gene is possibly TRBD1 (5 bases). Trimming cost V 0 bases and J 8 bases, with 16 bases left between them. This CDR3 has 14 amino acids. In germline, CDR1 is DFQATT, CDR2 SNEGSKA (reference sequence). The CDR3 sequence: CSARDQRGGRGYTF. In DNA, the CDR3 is TGCAGTGCTAGAGATCAAAGGGGAGGGCGCGGCTACACCTTC.

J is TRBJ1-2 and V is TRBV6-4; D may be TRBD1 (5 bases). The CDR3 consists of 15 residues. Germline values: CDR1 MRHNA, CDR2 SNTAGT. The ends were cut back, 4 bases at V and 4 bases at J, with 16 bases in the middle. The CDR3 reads CASSGSDSNSYGYTF. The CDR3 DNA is TGTGCCAGCAGTGGGTCCGACAGCAACTCCTATGGCTACACCTTC.

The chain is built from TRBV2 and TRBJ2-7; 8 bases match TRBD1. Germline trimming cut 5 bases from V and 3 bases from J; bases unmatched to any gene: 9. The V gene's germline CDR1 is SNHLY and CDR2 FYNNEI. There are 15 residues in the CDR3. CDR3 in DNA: TGTGCCAGCAGTCCCCTCGGACAGGGAAACTACGAGCAGTACTTC. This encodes CASSPLGQGNYEQYF.

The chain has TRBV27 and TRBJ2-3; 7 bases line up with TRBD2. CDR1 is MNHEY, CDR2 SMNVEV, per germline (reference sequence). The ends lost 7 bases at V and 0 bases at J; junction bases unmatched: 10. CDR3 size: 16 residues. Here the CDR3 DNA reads TGTGCCAGCACCCTTCTCCGGCGGGAGAGCACAGATACGCAGTATTTT. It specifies CASTLLRRESTDTQYF.

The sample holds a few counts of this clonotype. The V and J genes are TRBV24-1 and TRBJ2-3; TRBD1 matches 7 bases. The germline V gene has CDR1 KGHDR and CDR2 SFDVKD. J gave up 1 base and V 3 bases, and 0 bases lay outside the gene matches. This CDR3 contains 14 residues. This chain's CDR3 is CATSDQGGTDTQYF. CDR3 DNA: TGTGCCACCAGTGATCAGGGGGGCACAGATACGCAGTATTTT.

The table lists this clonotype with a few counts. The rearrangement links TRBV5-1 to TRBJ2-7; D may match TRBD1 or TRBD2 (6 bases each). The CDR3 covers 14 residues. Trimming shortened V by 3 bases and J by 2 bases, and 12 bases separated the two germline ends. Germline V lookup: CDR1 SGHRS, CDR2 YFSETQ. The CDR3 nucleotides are TGCGCCAGCAGCTGGGGGGCAGGCCCCTACGAGCAGTACTTC. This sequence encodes CASSWGAGPYEQYF.

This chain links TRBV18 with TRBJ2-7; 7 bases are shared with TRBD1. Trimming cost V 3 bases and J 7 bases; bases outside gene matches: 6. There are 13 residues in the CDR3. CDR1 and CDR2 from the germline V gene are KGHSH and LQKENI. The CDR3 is CASSPGTDREQYF. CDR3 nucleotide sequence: TGTGCCAGCTCACCGGGGACAGACCGGGAGCAGTACTTC.